This T cell receptor (beta chain) was captured by sequencing in a study of T-cell reconstitution after alpha-beta-depleted transplantation in children. This sample's TCRbeta library carried unique molecular identifier barcodes. Each CDR3 protein gets one entry after TCRdb re-called the PCR reads with MiXCR. The sample includes roughly 490,000 distinct CDR3 sequences, over 10% of them seen just once. CDR1 and CDR2 from the germline V gene are DFQATT and SNEGSKA (reference sequence). The CDR3 is made up of 15 amino acids. V lost 5 bases, J lost 2 bases, and 16 bases lay in between. The sample consisted of PBMCs, mostly from graft donor cells, taken 180 days after TCRalphabeta/CD19-depleted stem cell transplant. The V call is TRBV20-1, the J call TRBJ2-1, with D unclear. The receptor was derived from a female patient between 2 and 10 years old who had a stem cell transplant for aplastic anemia, so the T cells may come from the graft donor. The CDR3 region is CSAAPFAEPYNEQFF. The CDR3 DNA is TGCAGTGCTGCCCCCTTTGCGGAACCCTACAATGAGCAGTTCTTC.